A single sample is the source of the 10 T cell receptor beta chains below, sequenced in a study of CD8 T cells in Susac syndrome. RNA amounts of roughly 0.5 to 1 ug underwent reverse transcription with random hexamers. TCRdb redid the calling of the immunoSEQ multiplex PCR reads with MiXCR, one entry per CDR3 protein. Found here are a few hundred thousand distinct CDR3 sequences, about 92% of them singletons; the top ten hold 0.06% to 0.075%. The sample comprised CD4+ T cells from PBMCs. The receptors were gathered from a human donor with multiple sclerosis.

The V and J genes are TRBV12-3 or TRBV12-4 and TRBJ2-7; TRBD2 agrees at 8 bases. The CDR3 extends over 13 amino acids. CDR3 amino acids: CASSLSGSGEQYF. The CDR3 DNA reads TGTGCTTCGTCACTGAGCGGGAGCGGCGAGCAGTACTTC.

The gene calls are TRBV6-2 or TRBV6-3 and TRBJ2-1, with 14 nucleotides matching TRBD2. The CDR3 contains 18 residues. V was clipped by 6 bases and J by 9 bases; unmatched bases: 16. The germline V gene encodes CDR1 MNHEY and CDR2 SVGEGT. The DNA of the CDR3 is TGTGCCAGCAGCTTCGGGACTAGCGGGAGAGGGCGGATGGGTGAGCAGTTCTTC. This sequence encodes CASSFGTSGRGRMGEQFF.

The table lists this clonotype with a count of one. V is TRBV28 and J is TRBJ2-7, with TRBD1 matching 7 bases. Germline V gives CDR1 MDHEN, CDR2 SYDVKM. Losses at the gene ends were 10 bases for V and 4 bases for J; bases not matched to a gene: 7. This CDR3 spans 12 amino acids. The CDR3 DNA follows: TGTGCCACAGGGACAGCGCCGTACGAGCAGTACTTC. Translated, it gives CATGTAPYEQYF.

The rearrangement links TRBV7-9 to TRBJ2-2; D assignment may be TRBD1 or TRBD2 (5 bases each). CDR1 is SEHNR and CDR2 is FQNEAQ in the germline V gene (reference sequence). There are 15 residues in the CDR3. The ends were cut back, 5 bases at V and 5 bases at J, with 15 bases in the middle. As DNA, the CDR3 is TGTGCCAGCAGCGCCTGGGACCCGGGGACCGGGGAGCTGTTTTTT. Translating it yields CASSAWDPGTGELFF.

This chain uses TRBV5-1 with TRBJ2-1; weak D call: TRBD2 (5 bases). V gave up 4 bases and J gave up 1 base, with 12 bases separating them. Germline V CDR1 and CDR2: SGHRS, YFSETQ. This CDR3 has 15 residues. CDR3 sequence reads: CASSMDSSSYNEQFF. The CDR3, as DNA: TGCGCCAGCAGCATGGACTCGTCTTCCTACAATGAGCAGTTCTTC.

The V and J genes are TRBV12-3 or TRBV12-4 and TRBJ2-7; TRBD1 aligns across 7 bases. CDR3 length: 14 amino acids. With 4 bases clipped from V and 3 bases from J, the junction kept 6 bases outside the gene matches. The CDR3 DNA is TGTGCCAGCAGTTCCGGGGACAGCTTCTACGAGCAGTACTTC. It encodes CASSSGDSFYEQYF.

The CDR3 loop is CSVFGQGVGEQFF. The CDR3 DNA sequence: TGCAGCGTTTTTGGACAGGGTGTAGGTGAGCAGTTCTTC. The V and J genes are TRBV29-1 and TRBJ2-1; 8 bases fit TRBD1. The CDR3 consists of 13 residues. CDR1 and CDR2 from the germline V gene are SQVTM and ANQGSEA. The J segment lost 9 bases and the V segment lost 5 bases, leaving 9 bases of the junction unmatched.

The chain joins TRBV10-3 to TRBJ2-3; 12 bases align to TRBD1. CDR3 length equals 16 residues. Per germline, CDR1 ENHRY and CDR2 SYGVKD. Germline trimming cut 4 bases from V and 3 bases from J; bases unmatched to any gene: 5. The CDR3 reads CAISAPGQGATDTQYF. CDR3 DNA sequence: TGTGCCATCAGTGCGCCGGGACAGGGGGCAACAGATACGCAGTATTTT.

This chain connects TRBV5-1 to TRBJ2-1; D gene unclear. V was trimmed by 1 base and J by 3 bases, leaving 11 bases between them. Germline V gene data show CDR1 as SGHRS and CDR2 as YFSETQ. The CDR3 has 15 residues. The CDR3 region is CASSLTVSGYNEQFF. The CDR3 coding sequence is TGCGCCAGCAGCTTGACAGTATCGGGCTACAATGAGCAGTTCTTC.

The V gene is TRBV12-3 or TRBV12-4, the J gene TRBJ2-3; D may be TRBD1 (6 bases). V was cut by 3 bases and J by 3 bases, with 10 bases left in between. The CDR3 contains 14 residues. The CDR3 protein is CASSLGAQTDTQYF. For the CDR3, the DNA is TGTGCCAGCAGTTTGGGGGCACAGACAGATACGCAGTATTTT.